The 23 T cell receptor beta chains below all came from one sample that was sequenced in a study of cytomegalovirus exposure and HLA in healthy donors. The PCR had 60 Vbeta and 13 Jbeta primers. Only in-frame clones appear in the TCRdb table, and some are missing; sequencing was by immunoSEQ multiplex PCR. Of 170,000 or so clones detected, 70% to 85% appear once; the ten largest clones hold 3% to 4.5%. Sequencing was performed on PBMCs. The receptors were gathered from a woman aged 55-70 years in good health and CMV-seropositive.

The chain carries TRBV9 and TRBJ2-2; D not certain. V lost 0 bases to trimming and J lost 3 bases, with 9 bases between them. Looked up from germline, CDR1 is SGDLS and CDR2 is YYNGEE. The CDR3 is made up of 15 amino acids. The CDR3 sequence is CASSVGLRHTGELFF. The CDR3 nucleotides are TGTGCCAGCAGCGTAGGGCTCCGCCACACCGGGGAGCTGTTTTTT.

This clone was observed a few times. The chain carries TRBV30 and TRBJ1-6, with D possibly being TRBD1 (6 bases). CDR3 length equals 14 residues. Looked up from germline, CDR1 is GTSNPN and CDR2 is SVGIG (reference sequence). Deletions cut 1 base from V and 9 bases from J, with 13 bases between. CDR3 coding DNA: TGTGCCTGGAGTGCCCGTGGGGGCGGTTCACCCCTCCACTTT. Translated: CAWSARGGGSPLHF.

The V gene is TRBV19, the J gene TRBJ1-5, with 8 bases that match TRBD1. This CDR3 has 14 residues. V shed 5 bases, J shed 5 bases, and the junction held 5 bases outside the gene matches. CDR1 is LNHDA and CDR2 is SQIVND in the germline V gene (reference sequence). CDR3 region: CASSAGQVYQPQHF. The CDR3 DNA reads TGTGCCAGTAGTGCGGGACAGGTCTATCAGCCCCAGCATTTT.

The V call is TRBV6-1, the J call TRBJ2-2; D possibly corresponds to TRBD1 (6 bases). Germline V CDR1 and CDR2: MNHNS, SASEGT. Trimming pared 6 bases from V and 6 bases from J, leaving 17 bases between. The CDR3 consists of 15 residues. DNA for the CDR3: TGTGCCAGCAGCCGGGACACCACTCGGGCCGGGGAGCTGTTTTTT. This encodes CASSRDTTRAGELFF.

The genes are TRBV7-8 and TRBJ1-2; 10 bases agree with TRBD1. Per the germline V gene, CDR1 is SGHVS and CDR2 is FQNEAQ. The CDR3 length is 16 residues. With V trimmed by 1 base and J by 0 bases, 2 bases remained unmatched. This CDR3 is CASSLGGTGANYGYTF. The DNA of the CDR3 is TGTGCCAGCAGCTTAGGGGGGACAGGGGCTAACTATGGCTACACCTTC.

J is TRBJ1-1 and V is TRBV19; 8 positions agree with TRBD1. Germline assignment: CDR1 LNHDA and CDR2 SQIVND (reference sequence). The CDR3 is made up of 13 amino acids. With V trimmed by 4 bases and J by 6 bases, 4 bases remained unmatched. For the CDR3, the DNA is TGTGCCAGTAGTACGCAGGGGGCTGCTGAAGCTTTCTTT. This encodes CASSTQGAAEAFF.

The chain combines TRBV27 with TRBJ2-1; TRBD2 is a possible D gene (6 bases). The V gene's germline CDR1 is MNHEY and CDR2 SMNVEV (reference sequence). The CDR3 is made up of 13 amino acids. V was shortened by 6 bases and J by 8 bases, with 14 bases between the two germline ends. The CDR3 loop is CASSPTGRYEQFF. The CDR3 region has the DNA TGTGCCAGCAGCCCCACCGGGAGATATGAGCAGTTCTTC.

The rearrangement links TRBV5-1 to TRBJ1-4; 8 nucleotides line up with TRBD1. Germline CDR1 and CDR2: SGHRS and YFSETQ. This CDR3 is 14 amino acids long. Germline trimming cut 3 bases from V and 4 bases from J; bases unmatched to any gene: 2. As DNA, the CDR3 is TGCGCCAGCAGCTGGGACAGGAATAATGAAAAACTGTTTTTT. Encoded protein: CASSWDRNNEKLFF.

V usage is TRBV30 and J usage is TRBJ1-5; D is perhaps TRBD1 (6 bases). Germline CDR1 and CDR2: GTSNPN and SVGIG (reference sequence). This CDR3 has 15 residues. V lost 0 bases to trimming and J lost 4 bases, with 13 bases between them. CDR3 region: CAWSVGGTGNQPQHF. In DNA form, the CDR3 reads TGTGCCTGGAGTGTAGGGGGAACGGGGAATCAGCCCCAGCATTTT.

In this sample, this clone turned up once. The rearrangement joins TRBV18 to TRBJ1-3, with 7 bases matching TRBD1. Germline lookup yields CDR1 KGHSH and CDR2 LQKENI. The CDR3 spans 15 residues. Unmatched junction bases numbered 6, after V lost 3 bases and J lost 4 bases. The CDR3 is CASSPQGVPGNTIYF. CDR3 nucleotide sequence: TGTGCCAGCTCACCTCAGGGGGTACCCGGAAACACCATATATTTT.

This chain connects TRBV6-4 to TRBJ2-3; 12 bases are shared with TRBD2. This CDR3 has 19 residues. Germline trimming cut 4 bases from V and 4 bases from J; bases unmatched to any gene: 15. Per germline, CDR1 MRHNA and CDR2 SNTAGT. The CDR3: CASSVLAGGPRSFPDTQYF. CDR3 bases: TGTGCCAGCAGTGTGCTAGCGGGGGGGCCGCGGAGTTTTCCAGATACGCAGTATTTT.

The gene calls are TRBV19 and TRBJ2-7; 8 nucleotides line up with TRBD1. The CDR3 runs 15 residues. CDR1 is LNHDA, CDR2 SQIVND, per germline (reference sequence). V was pared by 3 bases and J by 7 bases, with 11 bases of the junction left unmatched. This CDR3 reads CASSMEPGTGGEQYF. The CDR3 coding sequence is TGTGCCAGTAGTATGGAACCCGGGACAGGCGGAGAGCAGTACTTC. The entire variable domain, with the rest obtained from reference TRBV19 and TRBJ2-7, is as follows: DGGITQSPKYLFRKEGQNVTLSCEQNLNHDAMYWYRQDPGQGLRLIYYSQIVNDFQKGDIAEGYSVSREKKESFPLTVTSAQKNPTAFYLCASSMEPGTGGEQYFGPGTRLTVT.

This chain connects TRBV5-4 to TRBJ2-2, with D possibly TRBD2 on 6 matching bases. V was cut by 3 bases and J by 0 bases, with 9 bases left in between. CDR1 is SGHNT, CDR2 YYREEE, per germline (reference sequence). The CDR3 is 15 amino acids. CDR3 DNA sequence: TGTGCCAGCAGCTCGGGACTTACGAACACCGGGGAGCTGTTTTTT. Residues: CASSSGLTNTGELFF.

This chain's CDR3 is CALRAAGASTDTQYF. CDR3 DNA sequence: TGTGCCCTCCGGGCAGCGGGGGCTAGCACAGATACGCAGTATTTT. The V call is TRBV2, the J call TRBJ2-3; 8 bases map to TRBD2. The CDR3 sequence is 15 residues long. Germline V gives CDR1 SNHLY, CDR2 FYNNEI. V was pared by 11 bases and J by 0 bases, with 10 bases of the junction left unmatched.

V gene TRBV15 combines with J gene TRBJ2-7, with 8 bases identical to TRBD2. Germline values: CDR1 LNHNV, CDR2 YYDKDF (reference sequence). Unmatched junction bases numbered 6, after V lost 1 base and J lost 4 bases. CDR3 length: 15 amino acids. The CDR3 DNA sequence: TGTGCCACCAGCAGAGGACGGGTAGCGGGGTACGAGCAGTACTTC. This sequence encodes CATSRGRVAGYEQYF.

The rearrangement uses TRBV4-1 and TRBJ1-1; tentatively, D is TRBD1 (6 bases). The CDR3 consists of 13 residues. In germline, CDR1 is MGHRA, CDR2 YSYEKL. Trimming shortened V by 5 bases and J by 3 bases, and 10 bases separated the two germline ends. The CDR3 coding sequence is TGCGCCAGCAGCGACTACAGGGACACTGAAGCTTTCTTT. Translated, it gives CASSDYRDTEAFF.

The chain carries TRBV14 and TRBJ2-7, with D tentatively TRBD2 (5 bases). V was pared by 0 bases and J by 3 bases, with 9 bases between. Germline V gene lookup returns CDR1 SGHDN and CDR2 FVKESK. This CDR3 spans 14 amino acids. The CDR3 nucleotides are TGTGCCAGCAGCCAAGAATTCGGACTCTACGAGCAGTACTTC. Protein sequence: CASSQEFGLYEQYF.

The V call is TRBV7-3, the J call TRBJ2-1; 11 bases match TRBD2. CDR3 length: 16 amino acids. Germline V CDR1 and CDR2: SGHTA, FQGTGA. J gave up 1 base and V 5 bases, and 4 bases lay outside the gene matches. The CDR3 protein is CASSRTSGSSYNEQFF. The DNA of the CDR3 is TGTGCCAGCAGCCGGACTAGCGGGTCTTCCTACAATGAGCAGTTCTTC.

This chain connects TRBV6-5 to TRBJ2-7, with 10 nucleotides matching TRBD1. J gave up 3 bases and V 4 bases, and 6 bases lay outside the gene matches. Per germline, CDR1 MNHEY and CDR2 SVGAGI. The CDR3 extends over 15 amino acids. This chain's CDR3 is CASSSPGQGYYEQYF. CDR3 bases: TGTGCCAGCAGTTCGCCGGGACAGGGGTACTACGAGCAGTACTTC.

The rearrangement uses TRBV2 and TRBJ2-5; 13 bases fit TRBD2. Germline CDR1 is SNHLY and CDR2 is FYNNEI. The CDR3 has 16 amino acids. V trimming: 4 bases; J trimming: 1 base; junction bases outside the gene matches: 3. CDR3 nucleotide sequence: TGTGCCAGCAGTGGGGGACTAGCGGGGTTCCAAGAGACCCAGTACTTC. Protein product: CASSGGLAGFQETQYF.

The genes are TRBV28 and TRBJ2-3, with unresolved D. Deletions cut 5 bases from V and 0 bases from J, with 9 bases between. This CDR3 is built from 14 residues. Germline values: CDR1 MDHEN, CDR2 SYDVKM. The CDR3 nucleotides read TGTGCCAGCAGTGAGCCCCCTAGCACAGATACGCAGTATTTT. This encodes CASSEPPSTDTQYF.

The CDR3 loop is CASSVGRGDTGELFF. CDR3 DNA: TGCGCCAGCAGCGTGGGGAGGGGGGACACCGGGGAGCTGTTTTTT. The chain uses TRBV4-3 and TRBJ2-2; D is possibly TRBD2 (7 bases). Germline values: CDR1 LGHNA, CDR2 YSLEER. V was clipped by 5 bases and J by 3 bases, with 13 bases between them. The CDR3 is made up of 15 amino acids.

The chain links TRBV9 to TRBJ1-4; perhaps TRBD1 as D (5 bases). Germline V CDR1 and CDR2: SGDLS, YYNGEE. The CDR3 consists of 13 residues. Trimming removed 5 bases from V and 7 bases from J, with 12 bases in between. CDR3 in DNA: TGTGCCAGCAGTAAAGGGCAGGGTGAAAAACTGTTTTTT. Amino acids: CASSKGQGEKLFF.